A single sample is the source of the 22 T cell receptor beta chains below, sequenced in a study of cytotoxic CD8 clonotypes in ibrutinib-treated CLL. Clones were read by immunoSEQ multiplex PCR, and TCRdb kept only the in-frame ones, dropping some. The repertoire holds about 140,000 clones, with 80% as singletons. This specimen consisted of PBMCs, obtained after 36 months of ibrutinib treatment. Receptors originate from a human donor with chronic lymphocytic leukemia.

The V gene is TRBV7-2, the J gene TRBJ1-6, with a tentative D call TRBD1 (5 bases). Per germline, CDR1 SGHTA and CDR2 FQGNSA. The CDR3 is made up of 17 amino acids. The V end lost 2 bases, the J end lost 7 bases, and 18 bases lay between the germline ends. The CDR3 sequence is CASSLIRGKIENSPLHF. In DNA, the CDR3 is TGTGCCAGCAGCTTAATTCGGGGGAAGATAGAAAATTCACCCCTCCACTTT.

V gene TRBV21-1 combines with J gene TRBJ2-7. TRBV21-1 is a pseudogene segment. The CDR3 contains 15 residues. CDR3 residues: CASSNDGTRRYEQYF. CDR3 bases: TGTGCCAGCAGCAACGACGGGACCCGACGCTACGAGCAGTACTTC.

A few counts support this clone. This rearrangement joins TRBV7-2 to TRBJ1-6; no clear D gene. CDR3 length: 13 amino acids. CDR1 is SGHTA, CDR2 FQGNSA, per germline. The V end lost 4 bases, the J end lost 5 bases, and 6 bases lay between the germline ends. DNA of the CDR3: TGTGCCAGCAGCTACGTGAATAATTCACCCCTCCACTTT. Protein: CASSYVNNSPLHF. Full variable domain (missing parts from reference TRBV7-2 and TRBJ1-6): GAGVSQSPSNKVTEKGKDVELRCDPISGHTALYWYRQSLGQGLEFLIYFQGNSAPDKSGLPSDRFSAERTGGSVSTLTIQRTQQEDSAVYLCASSYVNNSPLHFGNGTRLTVT.

As to this clone: A read error may produce the germline difference seen at one junction end. Other DNA sequences in the sample encode the same CDR3. The rearrangement joins TRBV6-1 to TRBJ2-7; D might be TRBD2 (6 bases). CDR1 and CDR2 (germline): MNHNS, SASEGT. The CDR3 is 15 residues long. In nucleotides, the CDR3 is TGTGCCAGCAGTGAAGCGGGGGGTTCATCCTACGAGCAGTACTTT. Amino acid sequence: CASSEAGGSSYEQYF.

There are a few counts of this clone. The rearrangement joins TRBV5-1 to TRBJ2-5; D possibly corresponds to TRBD1 (6 bases). V was trimmed by 8 bases and J by 4 bases, leaving 18 bases between them. The CDR3 spans 14 residues. Germline CDR1 is SGHRS and CDR2 is YFSETQ. CDR3 protein: CASSTGTVLETQYF. The DNA for the CDR3 is TGCGCCAGTTCCACAGGGACCGTCCTAGAGACCCAGTACTTC.

The genes are TRBV6-5 and TRBJ2-3, with TRBD1 as a possible D gene (5 bases). The CDR3 is made up of 16 amino acids. V gave up 2 bases and J gave up 0 bases, with 12 bases separating them. The germline gives CDR1 MNHEY, CDR2 SVGAGI. This CDR3 reads CASSYEARASTDTQYF. In nucleotides, the CDR3 is TGTGCCAGCAGTTACGAGGCCAGGGCAAGCACAGATACGCAGTATTTT.

The rearrangement links TRBV5-1 to TRBJ2-7; D is unclear. The CDR3 has 14 amino acids. Looked up from germline, CDR1 is SGHRS and CDR2 is YFSETQ. Trimming stripped 4 bases from V and 3 bases from J, with 14 bases between. The CDR3 here is CASSPEPSGYEQYF. CDR3 bases: TGCGCCAGCAGCCCAGAACCGTCGGGCTACGAGCAGTACTTC.

This clone was recorded only once. The chain is built from TRBV7-9 and TRBJ2-7, with 8 bases lining up with TRBD2. The trim removed 5 bases at V and 3 bases at J, leaving 12 bases unmatched. In germline, CDR1 is SEHNR, CDR2 FQNEAQ (reference sequence). The CDR3 loop spans 16 amino acids. In DNA form, the CDR3 reads TGTGCCAGCAGCCCCTGGACTAGCCGAGACTACTACGAGCAGTACTTC. Translating gives CASSPWTSRDYYEQYF.

The chain joins TRBV5-1 to TRBJ1-3, with no clear D. Germline V lookup: CDR1 SGHRS, CDR2 YFSETQ. V shed 4 bases and J shed 4 bases, with 18 bases lying between them. This CDR3 is 16 amino acids long. CDR3 coding DNA: TGCGCCAGCAGCACCCTAAAGGCTCCCGGAGGAAACACCATATATTTT. It is translated as CASSTLKAPGGNTIYF.

This chain joins TRBV2 and TRBJ1-1; the D gene is possibly TRBD1 (6 bases). Trimming took 3 bases from V and 3 from J, leaving 8 bases between them. Per the germline V gene, CDR1 is SNHLY and CDR2 is FYNNEI. The CDR3 sequence is 13 residues long. The CDR3 loop is CASSEGGHTEAFF. In DNA form, the CDR3 reads TGTGCCAGCAGTGAGGGGGGGCACACTGAAGCTTTCTTT.

The chain employs TRBV18 and TRBJ2-7; D not resolved. Germline CDR1 reads KGHSH; CDR2 reads LQKENI. The CDR3 consists of 17 residues. The germline V and J ends were trimmed by 3 bases and 5 bases, with 23 bases remaining between them. CDR3 residues: CASSPLSASSMIDEQYF. The CDR3 DNA reads as TGTGCCAGCTCACCTTTGTCAGCCTCCTCTATGATTGACGAGCAGTACTTC. Variable domain in full (rest from reference TRBV18 and TRBJ2-7): NAGVMQNPRHLVRRRGQEARLRCSPMKGHSHVYWYRQLPEEGLKFMVYLQKENIIDESGMPKERFSAEFPKEGPSILRIQQVVRGDSAAYFCASSPLSASSMIDEQYFGPGTRLTVT.

The chain links TRBV4-1 to TRBJ2-5, with D hard to call. V was pared by 0 bases and J by 1 base, with 9 bases between. Germline-derived CDR1 and CDR2 are MGHRA and YSYEKL. The CDR3 length is 15 residues. The CDR3 DNA sequence: TGCGCCAGCAGCCAAGATGTCGGGCTCCAAGAGACCCAGTACTTC. Its protein product is CASSQDVGLQETQYF.

The chain employs TRBV7-9 and TRBJ2-1; the match to TRBD1 covers 8 bases. This CDR3 has 13 residues. The germline V gene encodes CDR1 SEHNR and CDR2 FQNEAQ (reference sequence). Trimming took 5 bases from V and 9 from J; bases not matched to a gene: 6. This chain's CDR3 is CASSPTGGFEQFF. The CDR3 coding sequence is TGTGCCAGCAGCCCAACAGGGGGGTTTGAGCAGTTCTTC.

The chain carries TRBV29-1 and TRBJ2-7; TRBD1 matches at 7 bases. After removal of 5 bases from V and 1 base from J, the junction contained 5 bases not matched to a gene. The CDR3 has 13 amino acids. The V gene's germline CDR1 is SQVTM and CDR2 ANQGSEA. This chain's CDR3 is CSVRGRGSYEQYF. The CDR3 coding sequence is TGCAGCGTTCGGGGCAGGGGGTCCTACGAGCAGTACTTC.

The chain has TRBV10-3 and TRBJ1-2; D is uncertain. CDR3 length: 15 residues. Trimming removed 3 bases from V and 2 bases from J, with 13 bases in between. Germline V gene lookup returns CDR1 ENHRY and CDR2 SYGVKD. Here the CDR3 DNA reads TGTGCCATCAGTGATATGCGGGCCCTCAACTATGGCTACACCTTC. Translating it yields CAISDMRALNYGYTF.

This sequence joins TRBV5-1 and TRBJ1-1; 9 nucleotides line up with TRBD1. The junction had 8 bases not matched to a gene; V was cut back by 5 bases and J by 0 bases. There are 16 residues in the CDR3. In germline, CDR1 is SGHRS, CDR2 YFSETQ. The CDR3 nucleotides are TGCGCCAGCAGGACGGGACAGGGATACATGAACACTGAAGCTTTCTTT. It translates to CASRTGQGYMNTEAFF.

The V call is TRBV10-2, the J call TRBJ1-2; D possibly corresponds to TRBD1 (5 bases). The CDR3 is made up of 15 amino acids. The ends were cut back, 2 bases at V and 2 bases at J, with 12 bases in the middle. Germline lookup yields CDR1 WSHSY and CDR2 SAAADI. The CDR3 spells CASSEMAGLNYGYTF. DNA for the CDR3: TGCGCCAGCAGTGAGATGGCAGGGCTCAACTATGGCTACACCTTC.

The V call is TRBV29-1, the J call TRBJ1-2, with TRBD1 identical over 10 bases. From germline, CDR1 is SQVTM and CDR2 ANQGSEA. V was clipped by 7 bases and J by 8 bases; unmatched bases: 10. CDR3 length equals 13 residues. CDR3 bases: TGCAGCGGGGCCTGGGACAGGGGATTAGGCTACACCTTC. This codes for CSGAWDRGLGYTF.

The chain is built from TRBV10-3 and TRBJ2-1, with a weak D call TRBD2 (6 bases). CDR1 is ENHRY, CDR2 SYGVKD, per germline. The CDR3 extends over 15 amino acids. Trimming took off 6 bases at V and 5 bases at J, with 17 bases between the two ends. The CDR3 region has the DNA TGTGCCATCAGAGACCCACCGGGACTCAACAATGAGCAGTTCTTC. This encodes CAIRDPPGLNNEQFF.

V is TRBV6-1 and J is TRBJ2-7, with D possibly being TRBD2 (5 bases). V lost 1 base and J 4 bases, leaving 14 bases between the germline ends. The CDR3 has 15 residues. Germline values: CDR1 MNHNS, CDR2 SASEGT. CDR3: CASSEGAVRGYEQYF. In nucleotides, the CDR3 is TGTGCCAGCAGTGAAGGTGCGGTTAGAGGGTACGAGCAGTACTTC.

The chain joins TRBV5-4 to TRBJ1-2, with D maybe TRBD1 (6 bases). The CDR3 runs 14 residues. Trimming cost V 2 bases and J 4 bases, with 12 bases left between them. Germline assignment: CDR1 SGHNT and CDR2 YYREEE (reference sequence). For the CDR3, the DNA is TGTGCCAGCAGCTTTTTCTCAGGGGTCTATGGCTACACCTTC. It specifies CASSFFSGVYGYTF.

This chain links TRBV5-1 with TRBJ2-2; D is possibly TRBD1 or TRBD2 (5 bases each). The CDR3 runs to 15 residues. V was clipped by 6 bases and J by 1 base, with 13 bases between them. Per germline, CDR1 SGHRS and CDR2 YFSETQ. The CDR3 sequence: CASNPRGENTGELFF. Written as DNA, the CDR3 is TGCGCCAGCAACCCGAGGGGAGAGAACACCGGGGAGCTGTTTTTT. The entire variable domain, with the rest obtained from reference TRBV5-1 and TRBJ2-2, is as follows: KAGVTQTPRYLIKTRGQQVTLSCSPISGHRSVSWYQQTPGQGLQFLFEYFSETQRNKGNFPGRFSGRQFSNSRSEMNVSTLELGDSALYLCASNPRGENTGELFFGEGSRLTVL.